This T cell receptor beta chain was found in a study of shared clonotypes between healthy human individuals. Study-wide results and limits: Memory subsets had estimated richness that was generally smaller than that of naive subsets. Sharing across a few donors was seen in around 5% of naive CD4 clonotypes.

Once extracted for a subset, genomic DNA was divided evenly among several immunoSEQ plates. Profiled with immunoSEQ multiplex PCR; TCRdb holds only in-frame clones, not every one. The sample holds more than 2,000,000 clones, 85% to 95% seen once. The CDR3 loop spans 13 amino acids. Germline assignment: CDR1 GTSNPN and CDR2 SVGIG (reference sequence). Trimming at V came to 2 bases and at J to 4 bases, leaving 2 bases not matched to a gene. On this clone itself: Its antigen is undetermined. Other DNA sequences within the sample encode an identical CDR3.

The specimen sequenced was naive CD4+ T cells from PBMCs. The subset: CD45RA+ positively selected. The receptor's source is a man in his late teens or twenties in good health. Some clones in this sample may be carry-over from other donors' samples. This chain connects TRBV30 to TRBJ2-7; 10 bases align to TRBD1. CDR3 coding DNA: TGTGCCTGGAGTCCGGACAGGGGGTACGAGCAGTACTTC. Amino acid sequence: CAWSPDRGYEQYF.